This T cell receptor (beta chain) was recorded in a study of vaccination and CD4 T cells after COVID-19 (dated 2022 in TCRdb). Describing the broader study: SARS-CoV-2 positivity had been established in the convalescent patients by nasal swab PCR, and mild disease was recorded in about 9 of these patients and severe disease in one. Six males and four females were included in the convalescent cohort, with two Hispanic individuals, seven Caucasians, two Asians and one multiracial person represented. In ten to eleven COVID-19 convalescent patients and a handful of infection-naive healthy vaccine recipients, the spike-specific CD4+ TCR repertoire before mRNA vaccination was compared with the repertoire after mRNA vaccination. Post-COVID blood samples from convalescent patients were collected a median of about 100 days after diagnosis, with a range of roughly 35 to 180 days. As controls, cultures received a CEFX viral epitope pool (the positive control), an HIV-1 Nef peptide pool (the negative control), or no peptide at all. Two doses of either the Pfizer-BioNTech BNT162b2 vaccine (n=8) or the Moderna mRNA-1273 vaccine (n=2) were administered to participants. Post-vaccine blood samples were taken a median of around 68 days after the second vaccine dose, with a range of 14 to 241 days. Overlapping spike peptide pools from SARS-CoV-2 and from the common cold coronaviruses HCoV-NL63, HCoV-OC43 and HCoV-229E were used as culture stimuli. Paper-wide results and their limitations: Relatively few convalescent patients were included in the study, and early timepoints after natural infection were not analyzed. In convalescent patients, a median roughly 87% of post-vaccine SARS-CoV-2-reactive clones were detected only after vaccination, and vaccine-specific priming was suggested by this finding. Although the median number of SARS-CoV-2-reactive clonotypes went up from fewer than 25 after infection to 30 to 45 after vaccination, the increase was not significant. Nearly all vaccine-specific clones in convalescent patients (304 of 307) were mono-reactive for SARS-CoV-2 spike rather than cross-reactive with common cold coronaviruses.

Library creation used PCR. At the Johns Hopkins FTIC core, DNA from the cultured CD4+ T cells underwent TCR sequencing with the Oncomine TCR Beta short-read assay. The QIAamp micro DNA kit was used to extract genomic DNA from the cultured CD4+ T cells. The Oncomine TCR Beta libraries from cultured CD4+ T cells were pooled using unique dual indexes and then sequenced on an Illumina iSeq 100. As for the authors' bioinformatics: Non-productive sequences were filtered out, and CDR3s that did not start with C, did not end with F or W, or were shorter than 7 amino acids were discarded. The MANAFEST web application identified antigen-specific clonotypes by comparing peptide-stimulated wells against reference wells and other culture wells. Positive clones required FDR below 0.05, an odds ratio above 5, and productive frequency above 0.1% in at least two of three replicate wells. Clonotypes that were significantly expanded in both SARS-CoV-2 spike wells and at least one common cold coronavirus spike condition were defined as cross-reactive. Using R version 3.6.1, CDR3 homology was evaluated through Levenshtein distances (stringdist) along with unrooted phylogenetic trees (ape). TCRdb cleaned the public reads at Q25 with fastp, built clones with MiXCR and kept in-frame beta chains. Rows with one shared CDR3 protein collapse into an entry with the most common genes and DNA. In this record, the V and J calls reflect TCRdb's handling and not the investigators' own analysis. The sample profile shows some 14,000 distinct CDR3 sequences; less than 60% of them were found once. The leading ten clones occupy over 15% of the sample.

This specimen's treatment or condition label, per the study, means: approximately 9-day PBMC culture with coronavirus spike peptide pools or control peptides (ViraFEST assay). The study used the ViraFEST assay, which expanded antigen-specific T cells with peptide pools and then identified expanded clonotypes by TCR sequencing. The convalescent patients' positive SARS-CoV-2 PCR tests were from March to December 2020, which was before the Alpha, Beta and Delta variants emerged in the United States. Each well held more than 1.5 million PBMCs cultured in IMDM containing about 5% human AB serum and approximately 9.8 IU/ml IL-2, with 10 ug/ml peptide pools added. On days 3 and 7, half of the culture medium was replaced with fresh IL-2-containing medium. After around 11 days of culture, CD4+ T cells were isolated by negative selection using the EasySep CD4+ T cell isolation kit. Ficoll-Paque Plus gradient centrifugation was used to isolate PBMCs from whole blood, and the isolated PBMCs were then either used fresh or cryopreserved at -140C. Each culture condition was generally run in triplicate wells.

A note on this clonotype: Its binding antigen is unknown. No qualities accompany the bases; no much larger clone lies one base away.

Taken from the germline V gene (reference sequence), the CDR1 and CDR2 loops are DFQATT and SNEGSKA. Clipping removes 5 bases from V and 4 bases from J, with 8 as the unmatched junction base count. The CDR3 runs 16 residues from the cysteine to the phenylalanine. Only CDR3 DNA is held: 48 bases, read in frame from base 1. Sample: CD4+ T cells from blood, cultured in vitro. The chain is made from TRBV20-1 and TRBJ2-3, with 14 middle bases fitting TRBD2. This receptor was taken from a human donor who had recovered from COVID-19. The nucleotide sequence reads as follows: TGCAGTGCTGCCGAATCGGGACTAGCGGGAGCAGATACGCAGTATTTT. Translated, this is CSAAESGLAGADTQYF.